This TCR beta chain was recovered during a study of blood T cell repertoires in COVID-19. Looking at the study overall: Samples came from the United States, Italy and Spain, spanning acute and convalescent COVID-19. PBMCs, B-cell-depleted T cells, or T cells provided the cDNA or gDNA that made up the material.

Per the authors' pipeline: Estimation of nucleated cell counts relied on the amplification of reference gene primers. Only in-frame clones appear in the TCRdb table, and some are missing; sequencing was by immunoSEQ multiplex PCR. D and trimming come from the DNA, and the V and J calls and clone size come from that table. The sample lists nearly 200,000 clones, 80% to 90% occurring once. The sequencing input was peripheral blood. The TCR comes from a woman between 65 and 79 years old with active or convalescent COVID-19.

This CDR3 is CASSRRDRKGAYEQYF. CDR3 bases: TGTGCCAGCAGCAGAAGGGACAGAAAAGGAGCCTACGAGCAGTACTTC. This rearrangement joins TRBV7-2 to TRBJ2-7; TRBD1 agrees at 7 bases. CDR1 SGHTA and CDR2 FQGNSA come from the germline V gene. CDR3 length equals 16 residues. V dropped 5 bases and J dropped 2; count of bases not matched to a gene: 12.